This TCR beta chain emerged from a study of vaccination and CD4 T cells after COVID-19. Study in general: Post-COVID samples were collected a median about 97 days following diagnosis, spanning 35 to 161. The stimulus for the cells was overlapping spike peptides derived from SARS-CoV-2, HCoV-NL63, HCoV-OC43 and HCoV-229E.

Study findings and constraints: Convalescent patients displayed spike mono-reactivity in 304 of 307 vaccine-specific clones.

Oncomine TCR Beta short-read sequencing was applied to DNA from cultured CD4+ T cells. Genomic DNA was isolated from CD4+ T cells that had been cultured. TCRdb called the PCR reads again in MiXCR, with one record for every CDR3 protein. The profile shows around 15,000 distinct CDR3 sequences, approximately 52% of them singletons. Sample treatment: roughly 10-day PBMC culture with coronavirus spike peptide pools or control peptides (ViraFEST assay). As to this clonotype: Its cognate antigen is unknown.

The sequence was collected from a human donor who had recovered from COVID-19. The source material was CD4+ T cells from blood, cultured in vitro.

CDR3 coding DNA: TGCAGTGCTAGTTTGGGGGTGAACACTGAAGCTTTCTTT. Translation: CSASLGVNTEAFF. The V call is TRBV20-1, the J call TRBJ1-1; the D gene is possibly TRBD1 (5 bases). Germline CDR1 reads DFQATT; CDR2 reads SNEGSKA (reference sequence). V lost 3 bases and J lost 0, with 8 bases in between. This CDR3 region has 13 residues.